These T cell receptor beta chains were read from a single sample in a study of blood T cell repertoires in COVID-19. The protocol was immunoSEQ multiplex PCR, while the TCRdb copy is restricted to in-frame clones and leaves out a portion. The table includes about 250,000 clones, 88% detected once. Specimen: peripheral blood. Source of these receptors: a man older than 75 with acute or convalescent COVID-19. The CDR3 runs from the conserved cysteine through the conserved F or W. Fields, in order: V gene, CDR3 length, clone size, J gene, D gene, CDR3 DNA, CDR3 protein. A D gene is named only where the DNA matches it firmly. Clone sizes are given selectively: once, few, many, or a class where the clone is expanded.

TRBV6-5,14,.,TRBJ2-7,TRBD1,TGTGCCAGCAGTCACATGACAGGGCCCTACGAGCAGTACTTC,CASSHMTGPYEQYF
TRBV7-2,14,.,TRBJ1-6,.,TGTGCCAGCAGCTTAGAGGGGGGGCGATCACCCCTCCACTTT,CASSLEGGRSPLHF
TRBV6-2/TRBV6-3,17,.,TRBJ2-7,.,TGTGCCAGCAGTTACTCGCCCGGGGCAGGGGTCCCCTACCAGCAGTACTTC,CASSYSPGAGVPYQQYF
TRBV6-2/TRBV6-3,17,.,TRBJ1-5,.,TGTGCCAGCAGCCGCGCTGGGGGGAGAGGCACCTATCAGCCCCAGCATTTT,CASSRAGGRGTYQPQHF
TRBV7-9,15,.,TRBJ2-3,TRBD2,TGTGCCAGCAGCACTCGGACTAGTTCCACAGATACGCAGTATTTT,CASSTRTSSTDTQYF
TRBV7-2,15,once,TRBJ2-5,TRBD2,TGTGCCAGCAGCTTGCAAGCGGGAGAGCAAGAGACCCAGTACTTC,CASSLQAGEQETQYF
TRBV2,17,few,TRBJ1-2,TRBD1,TGTGCCAGCAGTGAATCAGCGGGACAGGGGGTTAACTATGGCTACACCTTC,CASSESAGQGVNYGYTF
TRBV7-2,17,.,TRBJ1-4,.,TGTGCCAGCAGCCCCGGGGGGGGTGGACAGTTTAATGAAAAACTGTTTTTT,CASSPGGGGQFNEKLFF
TRBV3-1/TRBV3-2,16,.,TRBJ1-2,TRBD1,TGTGCCAGCAGCCAAACAGGGGCTCCAGGGGACTATGGCTACACCTTC,CASSQTGAPGDYGYTF
TRBV5-6,15,.,TRBJ1-5,.,TGTGCCAGCAGCTTACGGGGGGCGCGATATCAGCCCCAGCATTTT,CASSLRGARYQPQHF
TRBV28,19,.,TRBJ2-7,TRBD1,TGTGCCACTCAGGGGATCCCGGACAGGGGGCAAGGTAGCTCCTACGAGCAGTACTTC,CATQGIPDRGQGSSYEQYF
TRBV2,13,few,TRBJ2-3,.,TGTGCCAGCACGGGATTGGCCACAGATACGCAGTATTTT,CASTGLATDTQYF
TRBV25-1,12,.,TRBJ2-5,.,TGTGCCAGCAGTCAGGACTATTTTTACCAGTACTTC,CASSQDYFYQYF
TRBV2,12,.,TRBJ2-5,TRBD1,TGTGCCAGCAGCGGACAGGGGTCGACCCAGTACTTC,CASSGQGSTQYF
TRBV19,13,.,TRBJ2-2,.,TGTGCCAGTAGTATAACCGGGTTCGGGGAGCTGTTTTTT,CASSITGFGELFF
TRBV18,16,.,TRBJ2-1,TRBD2,TGTGCCAGCTCACGGCCTAGCGGGGGGGCGAATACTGAGCAGTTCTTC,CASSRPSGGANTEQFF
TRBV11-3,14,.,TRBJ2-3,TRBD1,TGTGCCAGCTCCCATGGACAGGCCACAGATACGCAGTATTTT,CASSHGQATDTQYF
TRBV21-1,17,.,TRBJ2-3,.,TGTGCCAGCAGCAAATCACTAGCGGGAGGCTTCACAGATACGCAGTATTTT,CASSKSLAGGFTDTQYF
TRBV13,15,once,TRBJ1-2,TRBD1,TGTGCCAGCAGCTTCCGGGACAGGGTGCCCTATGGCTACACCTTC,CASSFRDRVPYGYTF
TRBV6-5,15,.,TRBJ2-1,TRBD1,TGTGCCAGCAGCCGGGACAGGAGCTCCTACAATGAGCAGTTCTTC,CASSRDRSSYNEQFF
TRBV27,15,.,TRBJ2-1,TRBD1,TGTGCCAGCAGTTTGTACCGGGACAGGGGGGCTGAGCAGTTCTTC,CASSLYRDRGAEQFF
TRBV6-6,13,.,TRBJ2-3,TRBD2,TGTGCCACCAAAGGGACTAGCGGAAATACGCAGTATTTT,CATKGTSGNTQYF
TRBV6-5,15,.,TRBJ2-7,TRBD1,TGTGCCAGCAGACACGCCGGGACAGGGGCCTACGAGCAGTACTTC,CASRHAGTGAYEQYF
TRBV2,15,many,TRBJ2-2,TRBD1,TGTGCCAGCAGTGACGGGACAGGGGGCACCGGGGAGCTGTTTTTT,CASSDGTGGTGELFF